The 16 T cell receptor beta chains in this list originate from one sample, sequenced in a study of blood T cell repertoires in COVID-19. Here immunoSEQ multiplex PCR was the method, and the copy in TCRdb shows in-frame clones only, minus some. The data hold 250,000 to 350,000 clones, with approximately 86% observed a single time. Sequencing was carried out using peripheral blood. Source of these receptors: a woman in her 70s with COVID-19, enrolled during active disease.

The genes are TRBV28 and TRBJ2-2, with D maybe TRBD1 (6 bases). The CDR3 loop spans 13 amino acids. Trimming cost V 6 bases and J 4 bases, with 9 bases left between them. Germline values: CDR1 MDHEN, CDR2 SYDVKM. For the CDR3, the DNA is TGTGCCAGCAGGACAGGAGGCACCGGGGAGCTGTTTTTT. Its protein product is CASRTGGTGELFF.

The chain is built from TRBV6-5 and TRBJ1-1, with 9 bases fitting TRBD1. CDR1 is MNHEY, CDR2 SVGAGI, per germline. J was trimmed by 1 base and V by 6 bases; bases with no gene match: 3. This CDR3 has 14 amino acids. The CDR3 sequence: CASRTGGTNTEAFF. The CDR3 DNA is TGTGCCAGCAGGACAGGGGGGACGAACACTGAAGCTTTCTTT.

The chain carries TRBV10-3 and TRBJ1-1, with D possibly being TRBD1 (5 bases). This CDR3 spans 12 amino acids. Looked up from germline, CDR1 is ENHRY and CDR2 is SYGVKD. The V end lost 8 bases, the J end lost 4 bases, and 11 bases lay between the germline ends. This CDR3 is CAIGSRATEAFF. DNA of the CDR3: TGTGCCATCGGGTCCAGGGCCACTGAAGCTTTCTTT.

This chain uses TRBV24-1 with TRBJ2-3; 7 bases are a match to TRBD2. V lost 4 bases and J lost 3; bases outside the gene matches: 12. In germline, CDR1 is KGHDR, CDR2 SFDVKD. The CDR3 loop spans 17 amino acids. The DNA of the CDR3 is TGTGCCACCAGTGAAGCTTTGGGACTATCGGTGACAGATACGCAGTATTTT. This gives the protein CATSEALGLSVTDTQYF.

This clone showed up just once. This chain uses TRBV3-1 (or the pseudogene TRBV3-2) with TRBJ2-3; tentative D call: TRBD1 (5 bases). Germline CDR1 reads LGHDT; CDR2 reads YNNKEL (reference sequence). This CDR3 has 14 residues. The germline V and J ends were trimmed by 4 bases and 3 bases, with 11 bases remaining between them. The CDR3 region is CASSLGQETDTQYF. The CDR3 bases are TGTGCCAGCAGCCTTGGACAAGAAACAGATACGCAGTATTTT.

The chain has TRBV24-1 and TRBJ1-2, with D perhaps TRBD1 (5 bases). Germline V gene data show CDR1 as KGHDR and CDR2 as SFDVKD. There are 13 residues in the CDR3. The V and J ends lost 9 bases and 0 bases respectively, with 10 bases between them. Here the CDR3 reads CATARGANYGYTF. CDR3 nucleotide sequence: TGTGCCACCGCCCGGGGGGCTAACTATGGCTACACCTTC.

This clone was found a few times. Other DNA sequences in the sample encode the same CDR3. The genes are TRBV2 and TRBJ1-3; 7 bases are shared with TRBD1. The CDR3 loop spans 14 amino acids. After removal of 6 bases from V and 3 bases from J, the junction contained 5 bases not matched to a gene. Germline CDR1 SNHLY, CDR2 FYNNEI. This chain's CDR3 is CASRRGGGGNTIYF. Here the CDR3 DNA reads TGTGCCAGCAGAAGAGGGGGCGGTGGAAACACCATATATTTT.

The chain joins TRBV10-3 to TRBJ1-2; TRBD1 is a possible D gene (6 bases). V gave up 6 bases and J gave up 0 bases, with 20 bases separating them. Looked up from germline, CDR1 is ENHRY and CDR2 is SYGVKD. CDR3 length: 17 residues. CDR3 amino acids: CAIRAGVLLQANYGYTF. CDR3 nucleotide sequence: TGTGCCATCAGGGCAGGGGTACTTCTCCAAGCTAACTATGGCTACACCTTC.

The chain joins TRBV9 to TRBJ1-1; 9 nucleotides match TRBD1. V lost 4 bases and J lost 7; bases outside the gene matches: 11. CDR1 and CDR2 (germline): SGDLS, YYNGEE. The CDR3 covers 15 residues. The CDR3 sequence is CASSPLQGARGEAFF. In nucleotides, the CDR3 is TGTGCCAGCAGCCCTTTACAGGGGGCGCGGGGTGAAGCTTTCTTT.

CDR3 in DNA: TGTGCCAGCAGCTCGGGTTCGACAGGGGGTAGCGTCACTGAAGCTTTCTTT. This codes for CASSSGSTGGSVTEAFF. The V gene is TRBV5-4, the J gene TRBJ1-1; 9 bases line up with TRBD1. V shed 3 bases, J shed 4 bases, and the junction held 13 bases outside the gene matches. This CDR3 is built from 17 residues. In germline, CDR1 is SGHNT, CDR2 YYREEE (reference sequence). Drawing the rest from reference TRBV5-4 and TRBJ1-1, the complete variable domain is ETGVTQSPTHLIKTRGQQVTLRCSSQSGHNTVSWYQQALGQGPQFIFQYYREEENGRGNFPPRFSGLQFPNYSSELNVNALELDDSALYLCASSSGSTGGSVTEAFFGQGTRLTVV.

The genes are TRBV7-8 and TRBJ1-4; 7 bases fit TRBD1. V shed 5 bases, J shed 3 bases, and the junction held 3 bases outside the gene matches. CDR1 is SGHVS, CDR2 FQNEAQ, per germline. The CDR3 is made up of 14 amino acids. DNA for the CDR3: TGTGCCAGCAGCCGGGACAGACCTAATGAAAAACTGTTTTTT. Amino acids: CASSRDRPNEKLFF.

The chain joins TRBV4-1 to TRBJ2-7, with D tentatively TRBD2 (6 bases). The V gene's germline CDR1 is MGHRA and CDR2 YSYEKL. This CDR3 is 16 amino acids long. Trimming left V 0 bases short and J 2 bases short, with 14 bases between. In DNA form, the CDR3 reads TGCGCCAGCAGCCAAGATAGGGACTTAGGGGCCTACGAGCAGTACTTC. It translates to CASSQDRDLGAYEQYF.

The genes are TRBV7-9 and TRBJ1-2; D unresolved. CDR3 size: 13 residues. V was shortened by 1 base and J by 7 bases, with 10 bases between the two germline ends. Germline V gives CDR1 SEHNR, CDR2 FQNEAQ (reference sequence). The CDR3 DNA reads TGTGCCAGCAGCTTAGGGAGCGGCGGTGGCTACACCTTC. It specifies CASSLGSGGGYTF.

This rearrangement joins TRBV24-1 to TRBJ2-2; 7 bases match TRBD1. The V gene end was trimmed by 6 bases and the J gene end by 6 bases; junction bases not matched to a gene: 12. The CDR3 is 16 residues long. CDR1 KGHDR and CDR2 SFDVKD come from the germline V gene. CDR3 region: CATSPSGGMDSGELFF. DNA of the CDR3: TGTGCCACCAGTCCGTCAGGGGGAATGGATTCCGGGGAGCTGTTTTTT.

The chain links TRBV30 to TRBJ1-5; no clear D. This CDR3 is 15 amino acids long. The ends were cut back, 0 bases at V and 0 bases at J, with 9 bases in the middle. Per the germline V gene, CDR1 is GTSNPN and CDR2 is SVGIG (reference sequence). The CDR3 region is CAWSVQYVSNQPQHF. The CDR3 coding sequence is TGTGCCTGGAGTGTACAATACGTTAGCAATCAGCCCCAGCATTTT.

The CDR3 region has the DNA TGTGCCAGCAGTCCACCGACAGGGTCGATCACTGAAGCTTTCTTT. Protein: CASSPPTGSITEAFF. The chain joins TRBV28 to TRBJ1-1, with TRBD1 identical over 7 bases. This CDR3 has 15 amino acids. Germline V gene sequence: CDR1 MDHEN, CDR2 SYDVKM. V was pared by 5 bases and J by 4 bases, with 10 bases of the junction left unmatched.